This passage covers 31 T cell receptor beta chains from one sample sequenced in a study of beta chain features in type 1 diabetes. Points from the study as a whole: When Type 1 diabetes patients were examined, their TCRB CDR3s proved moderately but significantly shorter in all four CD4+ subsets.

The sequenced template was cDNA made from the entire isolated RNA. Using immunoSEQ multiplex PCR, the repertoire was profiled, and TCRdb retains in-frame clones only, with some absent. The data contain around 260,000 clones, around 22% of them singletons. Their antigen targets remain unknown. The sample was naive CD4+ T cells from blood. These receptors all stem from a young woman with type 1 diabetes.

This clone was observed a few times. J is TRBJ2-1 and V is TRBV4-1, with TRBD2 matching over 11 bases. This CDR3 region has 17 residues. J was trimmed by 1 base and V by 1 base; bases with no gene match: 3. Per the germline V gene, CDR1 is MGHRA and CDR2 is YSYEKL. CDR3 coding DNA: TGCGCCAGCAGCCAAGGTCGACTAGCGGGATCCTACAATGAGCAGTTCTTC. Residues: CASSQGRLAGSYNEQFF.

The rearrangement uses TRBV18 and TRBJ1-1; 10 positions match TRBD1. The CDR3 totals 13 residues. Germline V gene data show CDR1 as KGHSH and CDR2 as LQKENI. V shed 3 bases and J 9 bases; nucleotides not matched to a gene: 4. The CDR3 protein is CASSPGTGEQAFF. In DNA, the CDR3 is TGTGCCAGCTCACCTGGGACAGGGGAACAAGCTTTCTTT.

This clone has only a few counts. This chain connects TRBV4-1 to TRBJ2-7, with 15 nucleotides matching TRBD2. The V and J ends lost 3 bases and 6 bases, in that order; junction bases with no gene match: 12. CDR1 and CDR2 from the germline V gene are MGHRA and YSYEKL. CDR3 size: 18 residues. CDR3 residues: CASSHPRPGLAGGVEQYF. Written as DNA, the CDR3 is TGCGCCAGCAGCCATCCCCGGCCGGGACTAGCGGGAGGTGTCGAGCAGTACTTC.

The chain is built from TRBV9 and TRBJ1-2, with TRBD1 identical over 9 bases. CDR1 SGDLS and CDR2 YYNGEE come from the germline V gene. The CDR3 is made up of 14 amino acids. V gave up 2 bases and J gave up 8 bases; unmatched junction bases: 7. The CDR3 DNA reads as TGTGCCAGCAGCGTTACCGGGACAGGGAACGGCTACACCTTC. This sequence encodes CASSVTGTGNGYTF.

The chain carries TRBV19 and TRBJ1-1, with D uncertain. The ends were cut back, 3 bases at V and 5 bases at J, with 13 bases in the middle. This CDR3 contains 14 residues. Germline CDR1 reads LNHDA; CDR2 reads SQIVND (reference sequence). CDR3 sequence reads: CASSIIGGGTEAFF. DNA for the CDR3: TGTGCCAGTAGTATCATTGGAGGAGGTACTGAAGCTTTCTTT.

The chain employs TRBV28 and TRBJ2-7, with TRBD1 as a possible D gene (6 bases). Germline V gives CDR1 MDHEN, CDR2 SYDVKM. The V end was cut by 7 bases, the J end by 5 bases, with 21 bases between. The CDR3 is made up of 15 amino acids. The CDR3 DNA reads TGTGCCAGCACCCTACCTCTACAGGGTGTCCACGAGCAGTACTTC. It is translated as CASTLPLQGVHEQYF.

The chain combines TRBV30 with TRBJ2-3; maybe TRBD2 (6 bases). This CDR3 region has 16 residues. Germline CDR1 is GTSNPN and CDR2 is SVGIG (reference sequence). V was shortened by 5 bases and J by 3 bases, with 21 bases between the two germline ends. The CDR3 reads CAWGIGGDVRTDTQYF. Here the CDR3 DNA reads TGTGCCTGGGGCATTGGCGGGGATGTACGGACAGATACGCAGTATTTT. Using reference TRBV30 and TRBJ2-3 for the parts outside the CDR3, the full variable domain is SQTIHQWPATLVQPVGSPLSLECTVEGTSNPNLYWYRQAAGRGLQLLFYSVGIGQISSEVPQNLSASRPQDRQFILSSKKLLLSDSGFYLCAWGIGGDVRTDTQYFGPGTRLTVL.

This clone turned up a few times. The chain has TRBV30 and TRBJ2-1, with a possible D match to TRBD2 (6 bases). V was shortened by 2 bases and J by 5 bases, with 10 bases between the two germline ends. Per the germline V gene, CDR1 is GTSNPN and CDR2 is SVGIG (reference sequence). The CDR3 consists of 13 residues. The CDR3 DNA follows: TGTGCCTGGAGTACCGGGAGTGACAATGAGCAGTTCTTC. Translation gives CAWSTGSDNEQFF.

This clone has more than one count but fewer than ten. The J gene is TRBJ2-3, the V gene TRBV28; 8 nucleotides agree with TRBD2. Germline lookup yields CDR1 MDHEN and CDR2 SYDVKM. Trimming removed 2 bases from V and 2 bases from J; junction bases left unmatched: 3. CDR3 length equals 15 residues. The CDR3 DNA follows: TGTGCCAGCAGTTTAGAAGCGGGGGACACAGATACGCAGTATTTT. This encodes CASSLEAGDTDTQYF.

The CDR3 sequence: CASSPPSGSLEQYF. As DNA, the CDR3 is TGTGCCAGCAGTCCACCTAGCGGGAGTCTCGAGCAGTACTTC. The chain links TRBV28 to TRBJ2-7; 10 positions agree with TRBD2. The CDR3 consists of 14 residues. Trimming cost V 5 bases and J 6 bases; bases outside gene matches: 7. In germline, CDR1 is MDHEN, CDR2 SYDVKM.

V usage is TRBV28 and J usage is TRBJ1-2, with TRBD1 matching 8 bases. This CDR3 contains 12 residues. Germline-derived CDR1 and CDR2 are MDHEN and SYDVKM. V trimming: 5 bases; J trimming: 8 bases; junction bases outside the gene matches: 4. The CDR3 sequence: CASSIDRGGYTF. The CDR3 nucleotides are TGTGCCAGCAGTATAGACAGGGGCGGCTACACCTTC.

This chain connects TRBV29-1 to TRBJ1-5; D is possibly TRBD1 (6 bases). The CDR3 consists of 13 residues. Trimming cost V 6 bases and J 7 bases, with 16 bases left between them. Germline V gene sequence: CDR1 SQVTM, CDR2 ANQGSEA. The CDR3 DNA follows: TGCAGCGTCGGGACATCGCGCGAACAGCCCCAGCATTTT. It codes for CSVGTSREQPQHF.

This clone was detected only once. The gene calls are TRBV4-1 and TRBJ1-2; 7 positions match TRBD1. This CDR3 has 17 amino acids. CDR1 MGHRA and CDR2 YSYEKL come from the germline V gene. V lost 4 bases to trimming and J lost 4 bases; unmatched junction nucleotides: 15. CDR3 amino acids: CASSRGRTGANSYGYTF. The CDR3 DNA is TGCGCCAGCAGCCGGGGCAGGACAGGCGCTAACTCCTATGGCTACACCTTC.

The chain joins TRBV7-3 to TRBJ2-1; D unresolved. The CDR3 covers 15 residues. Germline values: CDR1 SGHTA, CDR2 FQGTGA. The V end lost 3 bases, the J end lost 5 bases, and 14 bases lay between the germline ends. The CDR3 region has the DNA TGTGCCAGCAGCTTCGTTCACGGTAAACACAATGAGCAGTTCTTC. Translated, it gives CASSFVHGKHNEQFF.

This clone was seen a few times. The V call is TRBV5-4, the J call TRBJ2-7; 10 bases map to TRBD2. V shed 2 bases, J shed 3 bases, and the junction held 14 bases outside the gene matches. Germline V gives CDR1 SGHNT, CDR2 YYREEE (reference sequence). The CDR3 runs to 18 residues. The CDR3, as DNA: TGTGCCAGCAGCTTTGGGCTAGCGGGAGCTGGAATAGTCTACGAGCAGTACTTC. Protein sequence: CASSFGLAGAGIVYEQYF.

The chain joins TRBV6-5 to TRBJ2-7; no definite D call. V gave up 5 bases and J gave up 0 bases, with 11 bases separating them. This CDR3 has 14 residues. Germline assignment: CDR1 MNHEY and CDR2 SVGAGI. CDR3 nucleotide sequence: TGTGCCAGCAGTCGACAAAGTAGCTCCTACGAGCAGTACTTC. This encodes CASSRQSSSYEQYF.

The chain couples TRBV7-2 to TRBJ2-1; 9 bases fit TRBD2. The CDR3 length is 15 residues. The V and J ends lost 5 bases and 6 bases, in that order; junction bases with no gene match: 8. Germline CDR1 and CDR2: SGHTA and FQGNSA. CDR3 protein: CASSLGSSGANEQFF. As DNA, the CDR3 is TGTGCCAGCAGCCTAGGGTCTAGCGGGGCCAATGAGCAGTTCTTC.

The chain couples TRBV6-5 to TRBJ2-5; TRBD2 might be the D (6 bases). CDR1 is MNHEY and CDR2 is SVGAGI in the germline V gene. Trimming left V 10 bases short and J 1 base short, with 13 bases between. The CDR3 extends over 13 amino acids. This CDR3 is CAITAGSQETQYF. In DNA form, the CDR3 reads TGTGCCATCACGGCGGGGTCCCAAGAGACCCAGTACTTC.

This clone was observed a handful of times. The germline gene is not matched at one end of the junction; a read error may be the cause. The chain is built from TRBV18 and TRBJ2-1, with 8 bases matching TRBD2. Germline V gives CDR1 KGHSH, CDR2 LQKENI. The CDR3 runs to 14 residues. The DNA for the CDR3 is TGTGCCAGCTCGCCACTAGCGGATTACAATGAGCAGTTCTTC. Translating gives CASSPLADYNEQFF.

The chain is built from TRBV19 and TRBJ2-7; D possibly corresponds to TRBD1 (5 bases). CDR1 is LNHDA, CDR2 SQIVND, per germline (reference sequence). This CDR3 contains 14 residues. The V and J ends lost 0 bases and 4 bases respectively, with 10 bases between them. This CDR3 is CASSIDADKYEQYF. The DNA for the CDR3 is TGTGCCAGTAGTATAGACGCGGACAAATACGAGCAGTACTTC.

This clone was seen a few times. The rearrangement joins TRBV30 to TRBJ1-5, with 9 bases identical to TRBD1. CDR3 length equals 13 residues. Per germline, CDR1 GTSNPN and CDR2 SVGIG (reference sequence). V trimming: 2 bases; J trimming: 6 bases; junction bases outside the gene matches: 2. CDR3: CAWSRDRVQPQHF. The CDR3 region has the DNA TGTGCCTGGAGTAGGGACAGGGTTCAGCCCCAGCATTTT.

This chain uses TRBV5-4 with TRBJ1-4; 7 bases line up with TRBD1. Trimming at V came to 3 bases and at J to 8 bases, leaving 7 bases not matched to a gene. Germline loops: CDR1 SGHNT, CDR2 YYREEE (reference sequence). The length of the CDR3 is 14 residues. The CDR3: CASSSRDSEEKLFF. The CDR3, as DNA: TGTGCCAGCAGCTCGCGGGACAGTGAAGAAAAACTGTTTTTT.

This clone was detected a few times. The chain combines TRBV30 with TRBJ1-1, with 7 bases lining up with TRBD1. Losses at the gene ends were 4 bases for V and 2 bases for J; bases not matched to a gene: 13. CDR1 is GTSNPN and CDR2 is SVGIG in the germline V gene (reference sequence). The CDR3 consists of 16 residues. The CDR3 region has the DNA TGTGCCTGGATTACGGACAGGAAGCAAAGTAACACTGAAGCTTTCTTT. It is translated as CAWITDRKQSNTEAFF.

This clone was found a few times. The chain links TRBV30 to TRBJ1-4; D unclear. This CDR3 has 14 residues. CDR1 is GTSNPN and CDR2 is SVGIG in the germline V gene (reference sequence). The germline V and J ends were trimmed by 0 bases and 5 bases, with 10 bases remaining between them. The CDR3 loop is CAWSVTQNNEKLFF. In DNA, the CDR3 is TGTGCCTGGAGTGTAACCCAGAACAATGAAAAACTGTTTTTT. The variable domain in full, completed from reference TRBV30 and TRBJ1-4, reads SQTIHQWPATLVQPVGSPLSLECTVEGTSNPNLYWYRQAAGRGLQLLFYSVGIGQISSEVPQNLSASRPQDRQFILSSKKLLLSDSGFYLCAWSVTQNNEKLFFGSGTQLSVL.

In its sample, this clone was seen a few times. The chain joins TRBV30 to TRBJ1-1; D might be TRBD1 (5 bases). The germline CDR1 and CDR2 sequences are GTSNPN and SVGIG (reference sequence). The CDR3 is made up of 13 amino acids. The germline V and J ends were trimmed by 4 bases and 5 bases, with 14 bases remaining between them. The DNA of the CDR3 is TGTGCCTGGAATCGGCAGGGAGGGACTGAAGCTTTCTTT. Amino acid sequence: CAWNRQGGTEAFF.

The chain employs TRBV4-2 and TRBJ2-5, with D tentatively TRBD2 (5 bases). The germline CDR1 and CDR2 sequences are LGHNA and YNFKEQ. CDR3 size: 15 residues. The V gene lost 0 bases and the J gene lost 5 bases, with 13 bases spanning the gap. The CDR3 DNA reads as TGTGCCAGCAGCCAAGATAGGCGGGTCGGGGAGACCCAGTACTTC. This gives the protein CASSQDRRVGETQYF.

The V gene is TRBV28, the J gene TRBJ2-7; 8 nucleotides agree with TRBD2. The germline V gene encodes CDR1 MDHEN and CDR2 SYDVKM. V shed 4 bases, J shed 7 bases, and the junction held 9 bases outside the gene matches. This CDR3 contains 14 residues. The CDR3 loop reads CASSSPGLDGEQYF. The CDR3 region has the DNA TGTGCCAGCAGTTCCCCGGGACTAGATGGAGAGCAGTACTTC.

The CDR3 DNA follows: TGTGCCAGCAACGGGACTAGCACGGGAGAGACCCAGTACTTC. Translated, it gives CASNGTSTGETQYF. The chain links TRBV9 to TRBJ2-5, with 9 nucleotides matching TRBD2. V lost 6 bases, J lost 4 bases, and 7 bases stayed unmatched. CDR3 length: 14 residues. CDR1 SGDLS and CDR2 YYNGEE come from the germline V gene.

The rearrangement joins TRBV7-3 to TRBJ2-5; 12 nucleotides align to TRBD2. The J segment lost 5 bases and the V segment lost 4 bases, leaving 5 bases of the junction unmatched. CDR1 is SGHTA, CDR2 FQGTGA, per germline. This CDR3 spans 15 amino acids. DNA for the CDR3: TGTGCCAGCAGCTCCGGGACTAGCGGGTCTGAGACCCAGTACTTC. It yields the protein CASSSGTSGSETQYF.

In its sample, this clone was seen a few times. The chain has TRBV19 and TRBJ2-1, with TRBD2 matching over 7 bases. The CDR3 covers 11 residues. Looked up from germline, CDR1 is LNHDA and CDR2 is SQIVND (reference sequence). V shed 6 bases and J 10 bases; nucleotides not matched to a gene: 3. The CDR3 loop reads CASRRGLEQFF. CDR3 DNA sequence: TGTGCCAGTAGGCGGGGACTAGAGCAGTTCTTC.

This chain uses TRBV7-2 with TRBJ2-1, with TRBD1 identical over 9 bases. CDR3 length: 15 amino acids. V dropped 7 bases and J dropped 0; count of bases not matched to a gene: 4. The V gene's germline CDR1 is SGHTA and CDR2 FQGNSA. CDR3 nucleotide sequence: TGTGCCAGCAACGAGGACAGGGGCTCCTACAATGAGCAGTTCTTC. Encoded protein: CASNEDRGSYNEQFF.